The 10 T cell receptor beta chains below come from one sample, sequenced in a study of T cells in Graves' hyperthyroidism and ophthalmopathy. Amplification of TCR beta CDR3 regions was performed using RNA transcripts as template. The TCR CDR3 was amplified in a first-round RT-PCR using the HTBI primer set. TCRdb passed the multiplex PCR reads through MiXCR, listing each CDR3 protein once. The sample yields 550,000 to 700,000 distinct CDR3 sequences, 14% to 15% seen once. The source material was blood. The receptors shown here come from a woman aged 40-49 years with Graves' ophthalmopathy.

The chain carries TRBV7-2 and TRBJ2-7, with TRBD2 as a possible D gene (6 bases). Per germline, CDR1 SGHTA and CDR2 FQGNSA. The CDR3 is made up of 14 amino acids. Trimming stripped 2 bases from V and 6 bases from J, with 14 bases between. This CDR3 is CASSLHSEGLEQYF. Written as DNA, the CDR3 is TGTGCCAGCAGCTTACACTCGGAGGGTCTCGAGCAGTACTTC.

This clonotype was observed at least ten times. V and J are TRBV6-4 and TRBJ2-6; 11 bases align to TRBD2. The CDR3 is 17 residues long. The ends lost 7 bases at V and 1 base at J; junction bases unmatched: 6. Germline V CDR1 and CDR2: MRHNA, SNTAGT. The CDR3 coding sequence is TGTGCCAGCACCCATCCTAGCGGGAGGTCTGGGGCCAACGTCCTGACTTTC. This sequence encodes CASTHPSGRSGANVLTF.

This clonotype was counted many times. The V gene is TRBV6-5, the J gene TRBJ2-7; TRBD1 might be the D (5 bases). Trimming took 0 bases from V and 3 from J, leaving 12 bases between them. This CDR3 contains 15 residues. Per germline, CDR1 MNHEY and CDR2 SVGAGI. The CDR3 DNA reads TGTGCCAGCAGTTACTCGTCTTTTAGGGGCTACGAGCAGTACTTC. Translated, it gives CASSYSSFRGYEQYF.

This clonotype was observed many times. The chain combines TRBV12-3 or TRBV12-4 with TRBJ1-2; D call uncertain. V was cut by 3 bases and J by 5 bases, with 1 base left in between. The CDR3 runs 10 residues. The CDR3 protein is CASSLYGYTF. CDR3 DNA: TGTGCCAGCAGTTTGTATGGCTACACCTTC.

This clonotype was seen only a few times. J is TRBJ2-7 and V is TRBV6-5, with 10 bases matching TRBD2. The CDR3 is 13 amino acids. Germline V gene sequence: CDR1 MNHEY, CDR2 SVGAGI. V trimming: 8 bases; J trimming: 3 bases; junction bases outside the gene matches: 4. The CDR3 spells CASRTSGHYEQYF. In nucleotides, the CDR3 is TGTGCCAGCCGGACTAGCGGACACTACGAGCAGTACTTC.

There are many counts of this clonotype. The chain is built from TRBV4-3 and TRBJ2-7; D remains ambiguous. Germline V gives CDR1 LGHNA, CDR2 YSLEER. V lost 0 bases and J lost 3, with 6 bases in between. The CDR3 totals 13 residues. The chain's CDR3 is CASSQDRFYEQYF. CDR3 DNA: TGCGCCAGCAGCCAAGATCGGTTCTACGAGCAGTACTTC.

The genes are TRBV12-3 or TRBV12-4 and TRBJ2-7; D call uncertain. The CDR3 has 13 amino acids. V shed 5 bases and J shed 2 bases, with 10 bases lying between them. The CDR3 protein is CASSPRRAYEQYF. CDR3 in DNA: TGTGCCAGCAGTCCTCGACGAGCCTACGAGCAGTACTTC.

This clonotype appeared many times. V usage is TRBV15 and J usage is TRBJ2-5; 13 nucleotides line up with TRBD2. Germline CDR1 LNHNV, CDR2 YYDKDF (reference sequence). V lost 7 bases and J lost 2; bases outside the gene matches: 7. CDR3 size: 16 residues. The CDR3 loop is CATTNRLAGGQETQYF. CDR3 bases: TGTGCCACCACCAACCGACTAGCGGGAGGACAAGAGACCCAGTACTTC.

The chain is built from TRBV28 and TRBJ1-6; D remains unclear. The V end lost 6 bases, the J end lost 5 bases, and 5 bases lay between the germline ends. Germline lookup yields CDR1 MDHEN and CDR2 SYDVKM. The CDR3 consists of 12 residues. The CDR3 loop is CASSQDNSPLHF. CDR3 coding DNA: TGTGCCAGCAGCCAAGATAATTCACCCCTCCACTTT.

In its sample, this clonotype was seen a few times. Because the CDR3 is missing its conserved closing phenylalanine or tryptophan, this is likely a read error. DNA for the CDR3: TGTGCCAGCAGTTCCGCGGGGGGGGCGGGAGAAGAGACCCAGTACCTC. It yields the protein CASSSAGGAGEETQYL. The V call is TRBV28, the J call TRBJ2-5, with 9 positions matching TRBD2. Germline V lookup: CDR1 MDHEN, CDR2 SYDVKM. With 4 bases clipped from V and 3 bases from J, the junction kept 9 bases outside the gene matches. The CDR3 is 16 amino acids.